Listed here are 14 T cell receptor beta chains from one sample, sequenced in a study of graft-versus-host responses after intestinal transplantation. No antigen is known for these receptors. Generated by immunoSEQ multiplex PCR, the TCRdb table keeps only in-frame clones and is missing some. Among nearly 110,000 clones, roughly 89% were seen once, and the ten largest hold roughly 0.64%. The sample in question was unstimulated CD4+ T cells sorted from spleen or lymph node cells, obtained before transplant. The receptors stem from a human donor who was the organ donor for an intestinal transplant.

V and J are TRBV5-1 and TRBJ1-5; 7 bases are a match to TRBD1. The CDR3 consists of 14 residues. Germline-derived CDR1 and CDR2 are SGHRS and YFSETQ. Trimming cost V 4 bases and J 2 bases; bases outside gene matches: 3. DNA for the CDR3: TGCGCCAGCAGCCCAGGACAGGGCAATCAGCCCCAGCATTTT. This codes for CASSPGQGNQPQHF.

V gene TRBV5-1 combines with J gene TRBJ2-3; D is ambiguous. The CDR3 is 15 amino acids. V was cut by 0 bases and J by 2 bases, with 10 bases left in between. CDR1 is SGHRS and CDR2 is YFSETQ in the germline V gene. The CDR3 DNA follows: TGCGCCAGCAGCTTGGTGTCCGCTCCCACAGATACGCAGTATTTT. Residues: CASSLVSAPTDTQYF.

The rearrangement joins TRBV5-5 to TRBJ1-1; TRBD1 aligns across 7 bases. The V and J ends lost 1 base and 11 bases, in that order; junction bases with no gene match: 14. The CDR3 length is 15 residues. CDR1 SGHKS and CDR2 YYEKEE come from the germline V gene (reference sequence). CDR3 nucleotide sequence: TGTGCCAGCAGCTTGCATCTCGGGACAGCGGTTGCCGCTTTCTTT. Protein product: CASSLHLGTAVAAFF.

This clone was found a few times. This sample includes further DNA sequences coding for the same CDR3. The chain recombines TRBV10-3 with TRBJ2-7; D remains ambiguous. The CDR3 is 13 amino acids. With 4 bases removed from V and 4 bases from J, the gap between germline ends came to 11 bases. CDR1 ENHRY and CDR2 SYGVKD come from the germline V gene. The CDR3 DNA is TGTGCCATCAGTGTTGTCGGCTCATACGAGCAGTACTTC. Translated, it gives CAISVVGSYEQYF.

This sequence joins TRBV7-9 and TRBJ1-5, with D unclear. This CDR3 has 12 residues. CDR1 and CDR2 (germline): SEHNR, FQNEAQ (reference sequence). Trimming shortened V by 3 bases and J by 6 bases, and 6 bases separated the two germline ends. CDR3 bases: TGTGCCAGCAGCTTTCTTGGTCAGCCCCAGCATTTT. Protein: CASSFLGQPQHF.

The V gene is TRBV7-2, the J gene TRBJ2-1; D ambiguous. This CDR3 has 16 amino acids. Germline values: CDR1 SGHTA, CDR2 FQGNSA. Trimming shortened V by 2 bases and J by 7 bases, and 18 bases separated the two germline ends. The CDR3 protein is CASSLRAWANANEQFF. CDR3 nucleotides: TGTGCCAGCAGCTTACGGGCATGGGCTAACGCTAATGAGCAGTTCTTC.

CDR3 protein: CASTPTNRGRLYNEQFF. The CDR3 DNA follows: TGTGCCAGCACGCCGACCAACAGGGGGAGACTATACAATGAGCAGTTCTTC. The rearrangement uses TRBV27 and TRBJ2-1, with 8 bases lining up with TRBD1. The CDR3 totals 17 residues. Germline assignment: CDR1 MNHEY and CDR2 SMNVEV (reference sequence). The ends lost 7 bases at V and 4 bases at J; junction bases unmatched: 15.

As DNA, the CDR3 is TGTGCCAGCCCCTGGGGGGGGGCCTCCACCGGGGAGCTGTTTTTT. It yields the protein CASPWGGASTGELFF. The chain has TRBV2 and TRBJ2-2, with a weak D call TRBD2 (7 bases). This CDR3 has 15 residues. The V end was cut by 8 bases, the J end by 4 bases, with 17 bases between. Germline assignment: CDR1 SNHLY and CDR2 FYNNEI.

The chain combines TRBV11-2 with TRBJ1-1; a possible D gene is TRBD1 (5 bases). Germline loops: CDR1 SGHAT, CDR2 FQNNGV. CDR3 length: 12 amino acids. Trimming left V 0 bases short and J 10 bases short, with 9 bases between. CDR3 in DNA: TGTGCCAGCAGCTTAGAGGGGCTTCGAGCTTTCTTT. Protein: CASSLEGLRAFF. The full variable domain, rest sourced from reference TRBV11-2 and TRBJ1-1, is EAGVAQSPRYKIIEKRQSVAFWCNPISGHATLYWYQQILGQGPKLLIQFQNNGVVDDSQLPKDRFSAERLKGVDSTLKIQPAKLEDSAVYLCASSLEGLRAFFGQGTRLTVV.

This clone was counted between two and nine times. The sample contains more than one DNA sequence encoding this CDR3. This chain uses TRBV7-9 with TRBJ2-7; tentatively, D is TRBD1 (5 bases). CDR1 is SEHNR, CDR2 FQNEAQ, per germline (reference sequence). Trimming removed 4 bases from V and 3 bases from J, with 7 bases in between. CDR3 length equals 12 residues. The CDR3 DNA sequence: TGTGCCAGCAGCTGGCAGGGCTACGAGCAGTACTTC. It is translated as CASSWQGYEQYF.

The V call is TRBV5-6, the J call TRBJ1-3; tentatively, D is TRBD1 (5 bases). The CDR3 contains 17 residues. The V end lost 2 bases, the J end lost 0 bases, and 15 bases lay between the germline ends. CDR1 SGHDT and CDR2 YYEEEE come from the germline V gene. The CDR3 is CASSLEGYRLSGNTIYF. In DNA, the CDR3 is TGTGCCAGCAGCTTAGAGGGGTATAGGCTCTCTGGAAACACCATATATTTT.

J is TRBJ2-2 and V is TRBV5-4; 10 bases are shared with TRBD2. The CDR3 is 16 amino acids. Germline V gene lookup returns CDR1 SGHNT and CDR2 YYREEE (reference sequence). V was clipped by 0 bases and J by 7 bases; unmatched bases: 6. The CDR3 DNA follows: TGTGCCAGCAGCTTGGTCGGCCTAGCGGGAGTCGGGGAGCTGTTTTTT. This sequence encodes CASSLVGLAGVGELFF.

The CDR3 region has the DNA TGTGCCAGCAGTGAACGGACATCAGGATATGGCTACACCTTC. This gives the protein CASSERTSGYGYTF. The chain has TRBV6-1 and TRBJ1-2; D possibly corresponds to TRBD1 (5 bases). This CDR3 comprises 14 residues. Germline assignment: CDR1 MNHNS and CDR2 SASEGT. The V gene lost 2 bases and the J gene lost 5 bases, with 12 bases spanning the gap.

The rearrangement uses TRBV6-1 and TRBJ1-2; the D is unclear. Germline loops: CDR1 MNHNS, CDR2 SASEGT. There are 16 residues in the CDR3. The ends were cut back, 1 base at V and 4 bases at J, with 16 bases in the middle. The CDR3 region is CASSEVFGDSRYGYTF. DNA for the CDR3: TGTGCCAGCAGTGAAGTGTTCGGGGATTCGCGCTATGGCTACACCTTC.